The entry that follows covers one T cell receptor (beta chain) sequence. Its specificity is unknown. This entry belongs to a study of Ad26.COV2.S vaccination and SARS-CoV-2 variants. The germline CDR1 and CDR2 sequences are MNHEY and SMNVEV (reference sequence). This CDR3 has 12 residues. Between the trimmed V and J ends, which lost 5 bases and 3 bases, there was a span of 8 bases. Repertoires were generated with immunoSEQ multiplex PCR, while TCRdb's copy carries only in-frame clones and drops some. Among roughly 420,000 clones listed, about 91% were seen once. The study, taken as a whole, reports: Breadth of non-spike TCRs did not differ between vaccinees and placebo recipients. Relative to placebo recipients, vaccine recipients exhibited elevated spike-specific TCR breadth. Measurements of TCR breadth and depth may have given underestimates of the total T cell responses.

Documented treatment: around 19 received Ad26.COV2.S at low or high dose, single or two shots; five or six received placebo; per-sample allocation not given. Collection of samples fell on day 63 after the first vaccine or placebo injection. At a Boston site, the person donating was an adult of 18-55 years. The sample was peripheral blood, taken in a trial of Ad26.COV2.S vaccine versus placebo. This rearrangement joins TRBV27 to TRBJ2-7; the D is unclear. The sequence was collected from a person between 18 and 60 years old who received the Ad26.COV2.S COVID-19 vaccine or a placebo. In DNA, the CDR3 is TGTGCCAGCAGTCAACAAGGCTACGAGCAGTACTTC. This translates into CASSQQGYEQYF.